This TCR beta chain comes out of a study of T cells in Graves' hyperthyroidism and ophthalmopathy. Amplified TCR beta CDR3 regions came from RNA transcripts. The primer set for the first-round RT-PCR of the TCR CDR3 was HTBI. One entry per CDR3 protein results from TCRdb running MiXCR on the multiplex PCR reads. The data show roughly 640,000 distinct CDR3 sequences, approximately 15% seen once. Trimming at V came to 2 bases and at J to 1 base, leaving 7 bases not matched to a gene. Germline V CDR1 and CDR2: LGHDT, YNNKEL (reference sequence). The CDR3 consists of 16 residues. The chain joins TRBV3-1 to TRBJ2-7, with 8 bases identical to TRBD2. Input material: blood. The clonotype comes from a middle-aged woman with Graves' ophthalmopathy. For the CDR3, the DNA is TGTGCCAGCAGCCAATCGGGAGGGGTATCATCCTACGAGCAGTACTTC. Protein: CASSQSGGVSSYEQYF.